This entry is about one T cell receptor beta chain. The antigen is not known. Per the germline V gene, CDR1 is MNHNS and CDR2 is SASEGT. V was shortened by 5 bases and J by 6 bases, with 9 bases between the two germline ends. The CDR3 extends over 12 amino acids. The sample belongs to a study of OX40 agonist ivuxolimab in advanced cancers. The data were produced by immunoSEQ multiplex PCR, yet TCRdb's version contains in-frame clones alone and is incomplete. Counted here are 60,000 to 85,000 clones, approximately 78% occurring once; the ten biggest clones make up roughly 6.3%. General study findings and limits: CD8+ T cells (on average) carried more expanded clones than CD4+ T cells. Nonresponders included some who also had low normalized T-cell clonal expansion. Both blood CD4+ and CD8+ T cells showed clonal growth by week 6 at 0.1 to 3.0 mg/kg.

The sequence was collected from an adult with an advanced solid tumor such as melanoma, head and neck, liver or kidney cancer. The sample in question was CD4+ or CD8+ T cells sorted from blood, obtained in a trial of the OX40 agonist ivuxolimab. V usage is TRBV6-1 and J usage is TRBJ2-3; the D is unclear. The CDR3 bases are TGTGCCAGCAGTACAGAAGGGGATACGCAGTATTTT. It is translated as CASSTEGDTQYF.